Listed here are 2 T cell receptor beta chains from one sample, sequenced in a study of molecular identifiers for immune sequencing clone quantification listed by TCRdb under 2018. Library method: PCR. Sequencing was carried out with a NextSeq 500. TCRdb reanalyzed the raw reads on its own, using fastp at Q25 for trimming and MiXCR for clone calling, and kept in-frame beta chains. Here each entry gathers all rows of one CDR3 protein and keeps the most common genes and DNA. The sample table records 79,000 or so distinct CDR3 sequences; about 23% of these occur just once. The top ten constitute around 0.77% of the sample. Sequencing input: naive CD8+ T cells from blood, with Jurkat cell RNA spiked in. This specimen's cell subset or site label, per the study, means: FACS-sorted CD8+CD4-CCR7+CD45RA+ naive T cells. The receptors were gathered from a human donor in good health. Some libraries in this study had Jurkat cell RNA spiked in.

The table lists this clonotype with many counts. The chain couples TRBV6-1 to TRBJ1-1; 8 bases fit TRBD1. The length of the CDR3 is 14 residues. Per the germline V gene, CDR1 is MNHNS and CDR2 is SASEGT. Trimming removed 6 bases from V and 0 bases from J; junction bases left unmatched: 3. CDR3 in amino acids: CASRAGGMNTEAFF. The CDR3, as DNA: TGTGCCAGCAGAGCAGGGGGCATGAACACTGAAGCTTTCTTT.

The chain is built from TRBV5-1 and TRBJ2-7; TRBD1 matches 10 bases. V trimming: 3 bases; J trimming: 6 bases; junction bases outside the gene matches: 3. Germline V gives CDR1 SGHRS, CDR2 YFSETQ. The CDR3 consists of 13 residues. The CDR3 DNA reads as TGCGCCAGCAGCTCCGGGACAGGGGTCGAGCAGTACTTC. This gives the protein CASSSGTGVEQYF.